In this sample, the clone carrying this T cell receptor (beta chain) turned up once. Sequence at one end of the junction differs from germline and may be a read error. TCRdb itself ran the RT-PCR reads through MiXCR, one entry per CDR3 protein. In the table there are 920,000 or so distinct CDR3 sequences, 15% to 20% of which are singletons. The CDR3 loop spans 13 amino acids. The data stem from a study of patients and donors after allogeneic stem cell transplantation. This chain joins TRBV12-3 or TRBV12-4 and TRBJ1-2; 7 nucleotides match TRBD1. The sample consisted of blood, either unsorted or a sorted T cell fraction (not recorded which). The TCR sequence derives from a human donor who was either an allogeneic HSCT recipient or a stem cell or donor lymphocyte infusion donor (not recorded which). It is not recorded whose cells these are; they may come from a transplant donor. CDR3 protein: CASTRRDSLGFTF. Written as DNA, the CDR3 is TGTGCCAGCACCCGTCGGGACAGCCTTGGCTTCACCTTC.